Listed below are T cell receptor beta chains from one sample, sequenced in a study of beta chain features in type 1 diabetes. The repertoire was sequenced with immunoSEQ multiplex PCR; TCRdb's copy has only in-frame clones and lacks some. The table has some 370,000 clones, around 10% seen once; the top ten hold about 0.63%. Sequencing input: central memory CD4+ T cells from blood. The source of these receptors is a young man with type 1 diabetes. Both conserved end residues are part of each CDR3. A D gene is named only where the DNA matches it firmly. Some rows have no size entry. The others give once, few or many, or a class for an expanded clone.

cdr3_aa: CASSGGGAQYF
cdr3_nt: TGTGCCAGCAGCGGAGGAGGTGCGCAGTACTTC
v_call: TRBV14
j_call: TRBJ2-7
d_call: .
clone_size: many

cdr3_aa: CASSSCYSSGANVLTF
cdr3_nt: TGTGCCAGCAGCTCCTGCTACAGCTCTGGGGCCAACGTCCTGACTTTC
v_call: TRBV21-1
j_call: TRBJ2-6
d_call: .
clone_size: many

cdr3_aa: CASSLAGPPDTQYF
cdr3_nt: TGTGCCAGCAGCTTAGCGGGACCCCCAGATACGCAGTATTTT
v_call: TRBV7-2
j_call: TRBJ2-3
d_call: .
clone_size: few

cdr3_aa: CASSRSDRDGGEQYF
cdr3_nt: TGTGCCAGCAGCAGGTCGGACAGGGATGGTGGCGAGCAGTACTTC
v_call: TRBV5-6
j_call: TRBJ2-7
d_call: TRBD1
clone_size: .

cdr3_aa: CASSSGRQDGYTF
cdr3_nt: TGCGCCAGCAGCTCCGGCAGACAAGATGGCTACACCTTC
v_call: TRBV5-1
j_call: TRBJ1-2
d_call: .
clone_size: few

cdr3_aa: CASSTQVSNQPQHF
cdr3_nt: TGTGCCAGCAGTACTCAGGTTAGCAATCAGCCCCAGCATTTT
v_call: TRBV4-2
j_call: TRBJ1-5
d_call: .
clone_size: few

cdr3_aa: CASQQDSPYQETQYF
cdr3_nt: TGTGCCTCACAGCAGGACTCCCCGTACCAAGAGACCCAGTACTTC
v_call: TRBV15
j_call: TRBJ2-5
d_call: .
clone_size: few

cdr3_aa: CASSSHSGGYNEQFF
cdr3_nt: TGTGCCAGCAGTTCTCATTCGGGGGGATACAATGAGCAGTTCTTC
v_call: TRBV28
j_call: TRBJ2-1
d_call: TRBD2
clone_size: few

cdr3_aa: CASSLLRDTIYF
cdr3_nt: TGTGCCAGCAGCCTCCTCAGGGACACCATATATTTT
v_call: TRBV7-2
j_call: TRBJ1-3
d_call: .
clone_size: many

cdr3_aa: CASSPSRGGTYNEQFF
cdr3_nt: TGTGCCAGCAGCCCGTCTCGGGGGGGTACCTACAATGAGCAGTTCTTC
v_call: TRBV11-2
j_call: TRBJ2-1
d_call: TRBD2
clone_size: few

cdr3_aa: CASSFSGSNQPQHF
cdr3_nt: TGTGCCAGCAGCTTCTCAGGGAGCAATCAGCCCCAGCATTTT
v_call: TRBV28
j_call: TRBJ1-5
d_call: .
clone_size: .

cdr3_aa: CASSQVSSAAGEKLFF
cdr3_nt: TGTGCCAGCAGCCAAGTGTCAAGTGCAGCGGGTGAAAAACTGTTTTTT
v_call: TRBV4-2
j_call: TRBJ1-4
d_call: .
clone_size: .

cdr3_aa: CASSHDRDSVYEQYF
cdr3_nt: TGCGCCAGCAGCCACGACCGGGACAGTGTCTACGAGCAGTACTTC
v_call: TRBV4-1
j_call: TRBJ2-7
d_call: TRBD1
clone_size: few

cdr3_aa: CASSAGQGSRPETQYF
cdr3_nt: TGTGCCAGCAGCGCGGGACAGGGTAGTAGGCCGGAGACCCAGTACTTC
v_call: TRBV5-4
j_call: TRBJ2-5
d_call: TRBD1
clone_size: .

cdr3_aa: CASSSPGSSYEQYF
cdr3_nt: TGTGCCAGCAGTTCCCCTGGGAGCTCCTACGAGCAGTACTTC
v_call: TRBV28
j_call: TRBJ2-7
d_call: .
clone_size: many

cdr3_aa: CASSYGTGLPYEQYF
cdr3_nt: TGTGCCAGCAGCTACGGGACAGGATTACCCTACGAGCAGTACTTC
v_call: TRBV5-4
j_call: TRBJ2-7
d_call: TRBD1
clone_size: .

cdr3_aa: CSVERDREDSGEQFF
cdr3_nt: TGCAGCGTTGAGAGGGACAGGGAAGATTCGGGGGAGCAGTTCTTC
v_call: TRBV29-1
j_call: TRBJ2-1
d_call: TRBD1
clone_size: few

cdr3_aa: CATSRAGSGDKTQYF
cdr3_nt: TGTGCCACCAGCAGAGCCGGCTCGGGAGATAAGACCCAGTACTTC
v_call: TRBV15
j_call: TRBJ2-5
d_call: .
clone_size: .